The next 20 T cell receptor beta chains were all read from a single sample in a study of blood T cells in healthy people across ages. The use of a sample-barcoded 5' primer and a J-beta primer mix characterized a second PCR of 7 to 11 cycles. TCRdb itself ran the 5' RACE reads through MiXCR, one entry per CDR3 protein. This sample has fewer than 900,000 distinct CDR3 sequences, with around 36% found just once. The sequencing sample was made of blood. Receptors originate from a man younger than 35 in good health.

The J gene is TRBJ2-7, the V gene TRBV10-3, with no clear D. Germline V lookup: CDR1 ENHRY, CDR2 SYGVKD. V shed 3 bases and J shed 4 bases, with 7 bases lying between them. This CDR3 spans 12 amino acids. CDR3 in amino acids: CAISEGSYEQYF. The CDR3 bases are TGTGCCATCAGTGAAGGATCATACGAGCAGTACTTC.

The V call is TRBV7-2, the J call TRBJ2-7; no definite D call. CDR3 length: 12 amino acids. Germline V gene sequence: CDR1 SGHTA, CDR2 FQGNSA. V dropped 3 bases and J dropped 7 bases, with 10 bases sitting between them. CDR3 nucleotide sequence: TGTGCCAGCAGCTTCAGAACTTCAGAGCAGTACTTC. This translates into CASSFRTSEQYF.

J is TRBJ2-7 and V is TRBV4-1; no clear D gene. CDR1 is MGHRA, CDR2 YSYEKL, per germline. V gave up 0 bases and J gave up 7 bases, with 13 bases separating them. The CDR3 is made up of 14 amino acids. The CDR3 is CASSQDPLDNEQYF. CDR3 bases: TGCGCCAGCAGCCAAGATCCACTTGACAATGAGCAGTACTTC.

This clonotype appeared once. CDR3 sequence: CASSLLGDQVTGELFF. In nucleotides, the CDR3 is TGTGCCAGCAGTTTACTCGGGGATCAGGTCACCGGGGAGCTGTTTTTT. V gene TRBV27 combines with J gene TRBJ2-2; TRBD2 is a possible D gene (5 bases). V was trimmed by 2 bases and J by 4 bases, leaving 14 bases between them. CDR1 and CDR2 from the germline V gene are MNHEY and SMNVEV (reference sequence). This CDR3 is 16 amino acids long.

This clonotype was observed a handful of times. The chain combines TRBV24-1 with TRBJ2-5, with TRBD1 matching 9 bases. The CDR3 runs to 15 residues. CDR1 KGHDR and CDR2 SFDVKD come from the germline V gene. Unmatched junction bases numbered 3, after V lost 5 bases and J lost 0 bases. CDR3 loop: CATSVGTGYQETQYF. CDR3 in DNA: TGTGCCACCAGTGTCGGGACAGGGTACCAAGAGACCCAGTACTTC.

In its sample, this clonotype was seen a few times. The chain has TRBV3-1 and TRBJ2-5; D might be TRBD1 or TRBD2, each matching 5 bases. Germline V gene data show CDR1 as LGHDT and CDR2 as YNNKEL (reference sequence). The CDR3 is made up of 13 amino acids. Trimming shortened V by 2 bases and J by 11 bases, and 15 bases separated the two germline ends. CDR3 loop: CASSQIEGLEQYF. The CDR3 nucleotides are TGTGCCAGCAGCCAAATTGAGGGGCTTGAGCAGTACTTC.

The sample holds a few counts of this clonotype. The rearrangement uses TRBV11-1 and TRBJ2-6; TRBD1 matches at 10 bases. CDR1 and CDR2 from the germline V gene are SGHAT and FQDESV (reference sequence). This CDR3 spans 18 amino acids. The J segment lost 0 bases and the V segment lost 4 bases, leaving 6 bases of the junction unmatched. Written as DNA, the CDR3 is TGTGCCAGCAGCTCCCGGGACAGGGGAAGCTCTGGGGCCAACGTCCTGACTTTC. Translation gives CASSSRDRGSSGANVLTF.

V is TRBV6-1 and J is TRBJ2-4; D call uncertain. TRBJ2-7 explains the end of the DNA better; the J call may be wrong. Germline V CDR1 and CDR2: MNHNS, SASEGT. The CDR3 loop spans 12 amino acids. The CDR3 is CASSEPPYEQYF. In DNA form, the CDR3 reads TGTGCCAGCAGTGAACCGCCCTACGAGCAGTACTTC.

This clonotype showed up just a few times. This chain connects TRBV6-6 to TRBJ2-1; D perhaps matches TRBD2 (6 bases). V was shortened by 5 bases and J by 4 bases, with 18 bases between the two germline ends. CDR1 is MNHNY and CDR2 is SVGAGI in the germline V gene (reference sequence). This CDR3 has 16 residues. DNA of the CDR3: TGTGCCAGCAGTCCCCCTGCTAGCGAATATTACAATGAGCAGTTCTTC. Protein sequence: CASSPPASEYYNEQFF.

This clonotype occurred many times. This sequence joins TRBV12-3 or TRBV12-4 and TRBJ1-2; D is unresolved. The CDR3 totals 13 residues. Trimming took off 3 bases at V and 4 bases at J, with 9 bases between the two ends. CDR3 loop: CASSLAGPYGYTF. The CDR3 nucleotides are TGTGCCAGCAGTTTGGCCGGCCCCTATGGCTACACCTTC.

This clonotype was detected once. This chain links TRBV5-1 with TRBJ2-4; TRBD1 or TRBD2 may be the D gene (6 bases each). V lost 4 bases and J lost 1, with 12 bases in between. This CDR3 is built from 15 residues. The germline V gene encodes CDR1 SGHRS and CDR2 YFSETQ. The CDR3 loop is CASSMGGMAKNIQYF. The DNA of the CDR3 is TGCGCCAGCAGCATGGGGGGCATGGCCAAAAACATTCAGTACTTC.

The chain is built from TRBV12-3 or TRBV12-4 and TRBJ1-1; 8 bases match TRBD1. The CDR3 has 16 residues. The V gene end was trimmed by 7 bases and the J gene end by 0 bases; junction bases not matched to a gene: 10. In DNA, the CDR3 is TGTGCCAGCACCCCAGACAGGGGTTGGATGAACACTGAAGCTTTCTTT. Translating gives CASTPDRGWMNTEAFF.

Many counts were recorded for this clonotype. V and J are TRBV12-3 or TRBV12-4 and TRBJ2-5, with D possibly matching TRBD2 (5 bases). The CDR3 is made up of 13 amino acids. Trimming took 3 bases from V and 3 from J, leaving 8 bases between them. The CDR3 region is CASSLKREETQYF. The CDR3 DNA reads TGTGCCAGCAGTTTGAAGAGGGAAGAGACCCAGTACTTC.

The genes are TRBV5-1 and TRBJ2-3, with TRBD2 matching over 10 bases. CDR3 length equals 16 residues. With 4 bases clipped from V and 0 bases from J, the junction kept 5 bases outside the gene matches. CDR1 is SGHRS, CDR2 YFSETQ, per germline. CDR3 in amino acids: CASSLTSGASTDTQYF. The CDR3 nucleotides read TGCGCCAGCAGCCTTACTAGCGGGGCTAGCACAGATACGCAGTATTTT.

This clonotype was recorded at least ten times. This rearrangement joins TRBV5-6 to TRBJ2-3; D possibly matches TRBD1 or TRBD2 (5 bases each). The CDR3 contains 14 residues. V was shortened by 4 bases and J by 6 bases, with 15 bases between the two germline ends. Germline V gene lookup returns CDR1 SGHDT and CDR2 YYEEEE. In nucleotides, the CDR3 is TGTGCCAGCAGCCTCCGGGACCCGACGGATACGCAGTATTTT. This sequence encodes CASSLRDPTDTQYF.

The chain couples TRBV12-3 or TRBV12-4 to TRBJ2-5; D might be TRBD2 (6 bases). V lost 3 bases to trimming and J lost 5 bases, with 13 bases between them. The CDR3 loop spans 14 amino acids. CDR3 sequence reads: CASSFPGVHETQYF. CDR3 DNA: TGTGCCAGCAGTTTTCCGGGGGTGCACGAGACCCAGTACTTC.

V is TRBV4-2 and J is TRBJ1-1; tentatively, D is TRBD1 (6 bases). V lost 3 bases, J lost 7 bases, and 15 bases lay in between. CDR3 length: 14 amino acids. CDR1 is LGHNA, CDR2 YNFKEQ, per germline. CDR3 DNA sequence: TGTGCCAGCAGCCAGATACCCGGGGGCTTTGAAGCTTTCTTT. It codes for CASSQIPGGFEAFF.

CDR3 in DNA: TGTGCCAGCAGCTTAGGGGGCCGGGACATCCACGAGCAGTACTTC. Amino acids: CASSLGGRDIHEQYF. The chain recombines TRBV7-2 with TRBJ2-7, with a tentative D call TRBD1 (6 bases). The V end was cut by 1 base, the J end by 5 bases, with 15 bases between. This CDR3 contains 15 residues. Looked up from germline, CDR1 is SGHTA and CDR2 is FQGNSA.

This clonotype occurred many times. The CDR3 sequence: CASSPRTGDNEQFF. CDR3 coding DNA: TGTGCCAGCAGTCCTCGGACAGGGGACAATGAGCAGTTCTTC. V gene TRBV12-3 or TRBV12-4 combines with J gene TRBJ2-1, with 9 bases matching TRBD1. This CDR3 is 14 amino acids long. V gave up 5 bases and J gave up 5 bases; unmatched junction bases: 4.

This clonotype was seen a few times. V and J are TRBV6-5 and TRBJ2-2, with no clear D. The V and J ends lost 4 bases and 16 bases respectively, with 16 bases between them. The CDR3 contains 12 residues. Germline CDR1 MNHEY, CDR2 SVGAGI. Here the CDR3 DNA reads TGTGCCAGCAGTTCCTCGTCGGGTCCGGAGTTTTTT. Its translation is CASSSSSGPEFF.